The 10 T cell receptor beta chains presented below share a single source sample, sequenced in a study of T cell repertoires in cytomegalovirus infection. Their antigens are not known. TCRdb reanalysed the reads using MiXCR and keeps one entry per CDR3 protein. Of 900,000 to 950,000 distinct CDR3 sequences listed, 30% to 40% are singletons. The sequencing used cultured CD8+ T cells from PBMCs, collected from culture after CMV antigen stimulation. The receptors were gathered from a human donor in good health (CMV status not recorded). Some clones in this sample may be carry-over from other donors' samples.

The chain joins TRBV27 to TRBJ1-1; D not certain. Trimming took 7 bases from V and 2 from J, leaving 8 bases between them. This CDR3 is built from 12 residues. Germline V lookup: CDR1 MNHEY, CDR2 SMNVEV (reference sequence). The CDR3 DNA is TGTGCCAGCAAATCGAAAAACACTGAAGCTTTCTTT. Protein sequence: CASKSKNTEAFF.

The CDR3 region is CASTPGGWSKNIQYF. Written as DNA, the CDR3 is TGTGCCAGCACCCCTGGGGGTTGGTCCAAAAACATTCAGTACTTC. The chain uses TRBV6-2 or TRBV6-3 and TRBJ2-4; D may correspond to TRBD1 or TRBD2 (5 bases each). The CDR3 totals 15 residues. Deletions cut 7 bases from V and 2 bases from J, with 15 bases between. Germline V lookup: CDR1 MNHEY, CDR2 SVGEGT.

This clonotype was recorded at least ten times. V and J are TRBV11-2 and TRBJ2-4; 7 nucleotides line up with TRBD1. The CDR3 consists of 16 residues. Looked up from germline, CDR1 is SGHAT and CDR2 is FQNNGV. The V segment lost 5 bases and the J segment 8 bases; nucleotides outside the gene matches: 15. In DNA, the CDR3 is TGTGCCAGCAGCCGAACGACAGGGATCTTACGGGACATTCAGTACTTC. Translated: CASSRTTGILRDIQYF. Supplemented by reference TRBV11-2 and TRBJ2-4, the full variable domain reads EAGVAQSPRYKIIEKRQSVAFWCNPISGHATLYWYQQILGQGPKLLIQFQNNGVVDDSQLPKDRFSAERLKGVDSTLKIQPAKLEDSAVYLCASSRTTGILRDIQYFGAGTRLSVL.

This clonotype has a handful of counts. The V and J genes are TRBV7-9 and TRBJ2-2; D could derive from TRBD1 or TRBD2 (6 bases each). The CDR3 runs 15 residues. Trimming removed 2 bases at V and 4 bases at J, with 11 bases between. The V gene's germline CDR1 is SEHNR and CDR2 FQNEAQ (reference sequence). The CDR3 loop is CASSLLGGRTGELFF. DNA of the CDR3: TGTGCCAGCAGCTTATTGGGGGGCCGCACCGGGGAGCTGTTTTTT.

The V and J genes are TRBV28 and TRBJ2-3; D may match TRBD1 or TRBD2 (5 bases each). The V gene's germline CDR1 is MDHEN and CDR2 SYDVKM. This CDR3 spans 16 amino acids. Trimming stripped 1 base from V and 4 bases from J, with 15 bases between. The CDR3 coding sequence is TGTGCCAGCAGTTTATATGGCAGGGTGAGGGCAGATACGCAGTATTTT. Protein: CASSLYGRVRADTQYF.

Note on this clonotype: This may be a read error: a much more frequent sequence differs by one nucleotide. The gene calls are TRBV12-3 or TRBV12-4 and TRBJ2-4; 7 nucleotides agree with TRBD1. V trimming: 5 bases; J trimming: 16 bases; junction bases outside the gene matches: 11. The CDR3 is 12 residues long. The CDR3 coding sequence is TGTGCCAGCAGTAAGGAGGACAGGACCCGTTACTTC. Encoded protein: CASSKEDRTRYF.

There are a few counts of this clonotype. The chain carries TRBV12-3 or TRBV12-4 and TRBJ2-3, with 13 bases fitting TRBD2. V lost 3 bases, J lost 0 bases, and 6 bases stayed unmatched. This CDR3 region has 18 residues. The CDR3 loop is CASSFVLAGGFSTDTQYF. The CDR3 nucleotides are TGTGCCAGCAGTTTCGTACTAGCGGGGGGGTTTAGCACAGATACGCAGTATTTT.

The DNA of the CDR3 is TGCGCCAGCAGCCAAGATCCCAAGACCCAGTACTTC. Its translation is CASSQDPKTQYF. The rearrangement links TRBV4-1 to TRBJ2-5; D not resolved. Germline values: CDR1 MGHRA, CDR2 YSYEKL. With 0 bases removed from V and 6 bases from J, the gap between germline ends came to 5 bases. The CDR3 is made up of 12 amino acids.

On this clonotype: A read error may be the cause here, since a much bigger clone is one base away. This chain links TRBV7-6 with TRBJ2-7; D possibly corresponds to TRBD1 (6 bases). The CDR3 sequence is 15 residues long. Germline loops: CDR1 SGHVS, CDR2 FNYEAQ. The CDR3 loop is CASSFAPGQSNEQHF. CDR3 bases: TGTGCCAGCAGCTTTGCCCCGGGACAAAGCAACGAGCAGCACTTC.

This clonotype was counted a few times. CDR3 nucleotide sequence: TGTGCCAGCAGCCTGGGACAGATCTACGAGCAGTACGTC. It codes for CASSLGQIYEQYV. The rearrangement links TRBV7-2 to TRBJ2-7; 7 bases line up with TRBD1. Germline CDR1 is SGHTA and CDR2 is FQGNSA. V lost 5 bases and J lost 3; bases outside the gene matches: 4. The CDR3 loop spans 13 amino acids.